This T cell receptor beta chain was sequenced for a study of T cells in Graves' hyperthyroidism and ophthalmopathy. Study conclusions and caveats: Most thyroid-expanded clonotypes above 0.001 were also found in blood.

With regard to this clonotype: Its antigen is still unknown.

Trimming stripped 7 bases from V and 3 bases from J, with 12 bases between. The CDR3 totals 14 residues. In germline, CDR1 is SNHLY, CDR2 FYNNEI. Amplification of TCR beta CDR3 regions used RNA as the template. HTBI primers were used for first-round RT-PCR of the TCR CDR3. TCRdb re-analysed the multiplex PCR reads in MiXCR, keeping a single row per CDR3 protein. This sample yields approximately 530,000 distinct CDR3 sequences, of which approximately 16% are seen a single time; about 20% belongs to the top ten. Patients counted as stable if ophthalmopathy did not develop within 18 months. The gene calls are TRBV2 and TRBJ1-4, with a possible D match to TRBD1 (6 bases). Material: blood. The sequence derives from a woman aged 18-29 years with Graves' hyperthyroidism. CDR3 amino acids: CASKYRAPNEKLFF. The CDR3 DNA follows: TGTGCCAGCAAGTACAGGGCCCCTAATGAAAAACTGTTTTTT.